One T cell receptor beta chain is described in this entry. The source of the sample is a study of T cell changes during pregnancy in multiple sclerosis. Generated by immunoSEQ multiplex PCR, the TCRdb table keeps only in-frame clones and is missing some. The sample includes approximately 64,000 clones, roughly 90% seen only once; the top ten take 2% to 2.5%. Germline V gene sequence: CDR1 MDHEN, CDR2 SYDVKM. V lost 5 bases to trimming and J lost 0 bases, with 10 bases between them. The length of the CDR3 is 14 residues. This TCR came from a female donor with multiple sclerosis, enrolled in a pregnancy study. The rearrangement uses TRBV28 and TRBJ1-1; perhaps TRBD1 as D (6 bases). This material consisted of peripheral blood, taken in the first trimester of pregnancy. In nucleotides, the CDR3 is TGTGCCAGCAGTACGGGACAATTGAACACTGAAGCTTTCTTT. Protein product: CASSTGQLNTEAFF. Filled out from reference TRBV28 and TRBJ1-1, the complete variable domain reads DVKVTQSSRYLVKRTGEKVFLECVQDMDHENMFWYRQDPGLGLRLIYFSYDVKMKEKGDIPEGYSVSREKKERFSLILESASTNQTSMYLCASSTGQLNTEAFFGQGTRLTVV.